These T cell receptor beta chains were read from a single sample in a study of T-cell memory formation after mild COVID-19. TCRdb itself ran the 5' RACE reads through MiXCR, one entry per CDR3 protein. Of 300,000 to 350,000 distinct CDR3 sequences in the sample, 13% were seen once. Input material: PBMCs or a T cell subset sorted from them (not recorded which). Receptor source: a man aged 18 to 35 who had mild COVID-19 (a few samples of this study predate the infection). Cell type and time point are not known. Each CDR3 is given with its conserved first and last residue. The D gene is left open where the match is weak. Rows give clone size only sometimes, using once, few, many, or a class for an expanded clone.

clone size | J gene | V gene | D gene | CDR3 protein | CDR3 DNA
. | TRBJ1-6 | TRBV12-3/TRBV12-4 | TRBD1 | CASRAPDRNSPLHF | TGTGCCAGCAGGGCCCCGGACAGGAATTCACCCCTCCACTTT
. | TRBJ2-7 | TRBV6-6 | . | CASTSAGSYEQYF | TGTGCCAGCACGTCGGCAGGGTCCTACGAGCAGTACTTC
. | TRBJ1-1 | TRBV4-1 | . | CASSQEHLNTEAFF | TGCGCCAGCAGCCAAGAGCACCTCAACACTGAAGCTTTCTTT
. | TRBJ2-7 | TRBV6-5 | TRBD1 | CASSLLPGQIYEQYF | TGTGCCAGCAGTTTGTTGCCGGGACAGATTTACGAGCAGTACTTC
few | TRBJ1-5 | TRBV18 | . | CASSPGVEQPQHF | TGTGCCAGCTCACCAGGGGTCGAACAGCCCCAGCATTTT
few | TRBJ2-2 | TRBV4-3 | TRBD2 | CASSRLAGADTGELFF | TGCGCCAGCAGCCGATTAGCGGGGGCGGACACCGGGGAGCTGTTTTTT
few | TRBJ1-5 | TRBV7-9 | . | CASSSRGGENQPQHF | TGTGCCAGCAGCTCACGGGGGGGCGAAAATCAGCCCCAGCATTTT
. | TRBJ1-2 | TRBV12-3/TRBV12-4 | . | CASTPSQGAGYTF | TGTGCCAGCACCCCCAGCCAGGGTGCTGGCTACACCTTC
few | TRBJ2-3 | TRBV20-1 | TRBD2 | CSATGLAGTDTQYF | TGCAGTGCGACGGGACTAGCGGGCACAGATACGCAGTATTTT
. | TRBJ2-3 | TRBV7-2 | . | CASSLGRGQYF | TGTGCCAGCAGCCTCGGCCGCGGGCAGTATTTT
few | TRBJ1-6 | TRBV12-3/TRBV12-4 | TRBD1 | CASSAGQGANSPLHF | TGTGCCAGCAGTGCAGGACAGGGGGCGAATTCACCCCTCCACTTT
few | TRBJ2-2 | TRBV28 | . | CASSSAAGATGELFF | TGTGCCAGCAGCTCTGCCGCGGGGGCCACCGGGGAGCTGTTTTTT
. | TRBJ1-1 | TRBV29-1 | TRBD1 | CSAEKQGASEAFF | TGCAGCGCCGAAAAACAGGGGGCGTCTGAAGCTTTCTTT
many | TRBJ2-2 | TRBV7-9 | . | CASSLIGRTNTGELFF | TGTGCCAGCAGCTTAATAGGGCGGACGAACACCGGGGAGCTGTTTTTT
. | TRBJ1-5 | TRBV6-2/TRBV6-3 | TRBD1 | CASSYRTGGQHF | TGTGCCAGCAGTTACAGGACAGGGGGCCAGCATTTT
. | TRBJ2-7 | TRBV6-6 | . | CASSYPQATSYEQYF | TGTGCCAGCAGTTACCCGCAGGCAACCTCCTACGAGCAGTACTTC
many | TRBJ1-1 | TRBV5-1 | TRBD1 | CASSNTGGSTEAFF | TGCGCCAGCAGCAATACAGGGGGATCCACTGAAGCTTTCTTT
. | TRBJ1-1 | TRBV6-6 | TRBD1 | CASSSSTGDEAFF | TGTGCCAGCAGTTCATCGACAGGGGATGAAGCTTTCTTT
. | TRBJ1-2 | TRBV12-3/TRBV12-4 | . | CASSLPGAYGYTF | TGTGCCAGCAGTTTACCAGGGGCCTATGGCTACACCTTC
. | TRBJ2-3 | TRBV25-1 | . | CASSDSRISSTDTQYF | TGTGCCAGCAGTGACTCTCGGATTTCTAGCACAGATACGCAGTATTTT
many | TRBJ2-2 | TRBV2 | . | CASRQRLGRNTGELFF | TGTGCCAGCAGGCAGCGTTTGGGTAGGAACACCGGGGAGCTGTTTTTT
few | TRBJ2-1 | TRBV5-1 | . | CASSLEVGGAYNEQFF | TGCGCCAGCAGCTTGGAGGTCGGCGGTGCCTACAATGAGCAGTTCTTC
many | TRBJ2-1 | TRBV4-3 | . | CASSQTAGLYEQFF | TGCGCCAGCAGCCAGACCGCCGGTCTCTATGAGCAGTTCTTC
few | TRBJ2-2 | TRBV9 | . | CASSAPRYRINTGELFF | TGTGCCAGCAGCGCCCCCCGGTACAGGATAAACACCGGGGAGCTGTTTTTT
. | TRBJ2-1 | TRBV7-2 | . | CASSRPGQYNEQFF | TGTGCCAGCAGCCGTCCGGGACAATACAATGAGCAGTTCTTC
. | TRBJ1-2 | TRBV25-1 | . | CASSELGGYTF | TGTGCCAGCAGTGAATTAGGAGGCTACACCTTC
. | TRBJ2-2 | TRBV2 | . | CASSVLSDGELFF | TGTGCCAGCAGTGTCCTTAGTGACGGGGAGCTGTTTTTT
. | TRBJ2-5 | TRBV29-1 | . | CSVELSRQETQYF | TGCAGCGTTGAGTTGAGTCGACAAGAGACCCAGTACTTC
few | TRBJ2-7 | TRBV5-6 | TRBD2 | CASSSGLASYEQYF | TGTGCCAGCAGCTCGGGACTAGCTTCCTACGAGCAGTACTTC
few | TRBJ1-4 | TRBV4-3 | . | CASSPRTAVNEKLFF | TGCGCCAGCAGCCCGCGGACGGCGGTTAATGAAAAACTGTTTTTT
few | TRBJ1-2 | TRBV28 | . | CASSFTRYGYTF | TGTGCCAGCAGTTTCACACGCTATGGCTACACCTTC
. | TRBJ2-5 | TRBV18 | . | CASSPPGQIGETQYF | TGTGCCAGCTCACCACCGGGGCAAATCGGGGAGACCCAGTACTTC
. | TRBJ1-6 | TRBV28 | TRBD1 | CASSRSTGRGSPLHF | TGTGCCAGCAGTCGATCGACAGGGCGGGGCTCACCCCTCCACTTT
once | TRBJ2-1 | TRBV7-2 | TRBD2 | CASRVSGGAANEQFF | TGTGCCAGCAGGGTGAGCGGGGGGGCCGCGAATGAGCAGTTCTTC
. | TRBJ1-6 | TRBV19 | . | CASTAGWGQYNSPLHF | TGTGCCAGTACCGCCGGGTGGGGACAATATAATTCACCCCTCCACTTT
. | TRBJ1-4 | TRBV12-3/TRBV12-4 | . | CASSLAPPLRYGYEKLFF | TGTGCCAGCAGTTTAGCCCCCCCACTGAGATACGGATATGAAAAACTGTTTTTT
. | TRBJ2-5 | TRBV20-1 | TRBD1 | CSASYLQGEETQYF | TGCAGTGCTAGTTACTTACAGGGGGAAGAGACCCAGTACTTC
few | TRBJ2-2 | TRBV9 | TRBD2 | CASSTVPQTSGETPNTGELFF | TGTGCCAGCAGCACAGTCCCACAGACTAGCGGGGAGACCCCGAACACCGGGGAGCTGTTTTTT
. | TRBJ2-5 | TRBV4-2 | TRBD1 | CASSGRDRGETQYF | TGTGCCAGCAGCGGCCGGGACAGGGGGGAGACCCAGTACTTC
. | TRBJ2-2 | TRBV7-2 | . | CASSPLGTFANTGELFF | TGTGCCAGCAGCCCCCTAGGGACTTTCGCGAACACCGGGGAGCTGTTTTTT
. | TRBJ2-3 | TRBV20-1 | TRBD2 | CSARATLAGGSTDTQYF | TGCAGTGCCCGGGCGACCTTAGCGGGGGGAAGCACAGATACGCAGTATTTT
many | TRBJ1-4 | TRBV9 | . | CASSLDSSTNEKLFF | TGTGCCAGCAGTCTTGACAGTTCAACTAATGAAAAACTGTTTTTT
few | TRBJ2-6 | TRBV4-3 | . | CASSQAPQLAGANVLTF | TGCGCCAGCAGCCAAGCCCCCCAATTAGCTGGGGCCAACGTCCTGACTTTC
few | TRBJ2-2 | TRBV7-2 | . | CASSLVFWAGNTGELFF | TGTGCCAGCAGCTTAGTTTTCTGGGCAGGGAATACCGGGGAGCTGTTTTTT
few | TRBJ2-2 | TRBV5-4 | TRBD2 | CAGSSGGNTGELFF | TGTGCCGGATCTAGCGGGGGGAACACCGGGGAGCTGTTTTTT
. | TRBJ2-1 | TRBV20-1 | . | CSANPPERISYNEQFF | TGCAGTGCTAATCCCCCAGAGCGAATCTCCTACAATGAGCAGTTCTTC
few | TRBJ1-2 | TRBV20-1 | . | CSARDSRQGANYGYTF | TGCAGTGCTAGAGATTCCCGGCAGGGCGCTAACTATGGCTACACCTTC
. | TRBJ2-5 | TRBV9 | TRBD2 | CASSVGTTLRETQYF | TGTGCCAGCAGCGTTGGGACTACCCTGAGAGAGACCCAGTACTTC
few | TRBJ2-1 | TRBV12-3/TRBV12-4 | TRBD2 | CASSERLAGGPNEQFF | TGTGCCAGCAGTGAGCGACTAGCGGGGGGGCCTAATGAGCAGTTCTTC
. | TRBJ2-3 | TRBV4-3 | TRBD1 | CASSQDGQGSSADTQYF | TGCGCCAGCAGCCAAGATGGACAGGGAAGCAGTGCAGATACGCAGTATTTT
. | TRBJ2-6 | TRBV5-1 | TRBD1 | CASSTWTGASGANVLTF | TGCGCCAGCAGTACTTGGACAGGGGCCTCTGGGGCCAACGTCCTGACTTTC
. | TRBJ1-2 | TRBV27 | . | CASTSTGPGDYGYTF | TGTGCCAGCACATCGACAGGTCCTGGTGACTATGGCTACACCTTC
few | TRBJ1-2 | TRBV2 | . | CASSVDQSFGVHNYGYTF | TGTGCCAGCAGTGTTGATCAGTCGTTCGGAGTTCATAACTATGGCTACACCTTC
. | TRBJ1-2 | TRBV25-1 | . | CASSEVYGYTF | TGTGCCAGCAGTGAAGTGTATGGCTACACCTTC
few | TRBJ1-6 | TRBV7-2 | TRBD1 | CASSRTGENSPLHF | TGTGCCAGCAGCCGGACAGGCGAGAATTCACCCCTCCACTTT
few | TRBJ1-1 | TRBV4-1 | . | CASSQGLSHTEAFF | TGCGCCAGCAGCCAAGGGTTAAGCCACACTGAAGCTTTCTTT
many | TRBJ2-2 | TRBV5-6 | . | CASSFWNTGELFF | TGTGCCAGCAGCTTTTGGAACACCGGGGAGCTGTTTTTT
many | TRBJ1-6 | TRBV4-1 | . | CASSQVPAGRSSYNSPLHF | TGCGCCAGCAGCCAAGTTCCGGCGGGGAGGAGCTCCTATAATTCACCCCTCCACTTT
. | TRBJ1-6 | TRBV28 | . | CASSYNPGIRNSPLHF | TGTGCCAGCAGTTATAACCCGGGCATAAGGAATTCACCCCTCCACTTT